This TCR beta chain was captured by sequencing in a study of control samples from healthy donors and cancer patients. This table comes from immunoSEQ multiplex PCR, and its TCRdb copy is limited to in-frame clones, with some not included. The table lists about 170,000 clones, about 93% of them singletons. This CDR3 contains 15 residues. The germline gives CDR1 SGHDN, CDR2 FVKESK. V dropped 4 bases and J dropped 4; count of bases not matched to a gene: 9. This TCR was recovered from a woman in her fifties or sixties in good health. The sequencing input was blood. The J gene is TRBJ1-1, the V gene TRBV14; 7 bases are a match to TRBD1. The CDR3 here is CASSRAGGGITEAFF. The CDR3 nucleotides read TGTGCCAGCAGCCGGGCAGGGGGTGGTATCACTGAAGCTTTCTTT.